This T cell receptor (beta chain) was retrieved from a study of blood T cell repertoires in COVID-19. Study-wide background: Sites in the United States, Italy and Spain provided acute and convalescent COVID-19 samples. T cells, B-cell-depleted T cells, or PBMCs supplied cDNA or gDNA.

V dropped 3 bases and J dropped 1 base, with 10 bases sitting between them. This CDR3 is 16 amino acids long. The V gene's germline CDR1 is KGHSH and CDR2 LQKENI. In the study's own analysis: Quantification of nucleated cells was approximated via reference gene primer amplification. Assay: immunoSEQ multiplex PCR; the TCRdb copy retains only in-frame clones and omits some. From that table come the V and J calls and clone size; the DNA was used to work out D and trimming. This table holds approximately 120,000 clones, around nine tenths found once. This clonotype was obtained from a human donor in a cohort sampled during active COVID-19. Sequencing was done on a sample of peripheral blood. The chain is built from TRBV18 and TRBJ2-6, with unresolved D. The CDR3 bases are TGTGCCAGCTCACCTAATACCGCGTCTGGGGCCAACGTCCTGACTTTC. This translates into CASSPNTASGANVLTF.